This T cell receptor beta chain stems from a study of early T cells in non-severe SARS-CoV-2 infection (dated by TCRdb to about 2021). For context, the study as a whole: Because TCR sequencing relied on bulk RNA taken from unsorted whole blood, pairing of alpha and beta chains was not possible. What the authors observed across the whole study: Matching against VDJdb was skewed toward anti-spike CD8 responses, likely underestimated virus-specific expansions, and missed private and CD4 specificities.

This clonotype is deemed medium-sized (0.01 to 0.1%). Its antigen is still unknown. Nothing much larger sits one base from this clone, and base qualities are not available. V loses 4 bases at its end and J loses 4 bases; junction bases beyond the gene matches: 5. The CDR3 holds 14 amino acids from the cysteine to the phenylalanine. The retained sequence is limited to the CDR3, 42 bases, with the frame set at the first base. The germline V gene provides CDR1 SGHDN and CDR2 FVKESK. Library creation used 5' RACE. The instrument was a NextSeq 500. Unique molecular identifiers were attached to individual cDNA molecules in the TCR library protocol so that sequencing error and PCR bias could be corrected. Both TCR alpha and beta chains were sequenced, and tight co-correlation was observed between alpha and beta sequence abundances in each sample. The authors' pipeline ran thus. V gene, J gene and CDR3 annotation of TCR sequences was performed with Decombinator V4. Expanded TCRs were defined as changing significantly between any two time points under a Poisson model with p below 0.0001. Abundances of TCRs were expressed as counts per million after normalisation to the total number of TCRs sequenced in each sample. MAIT TCRs were defined by TRAV1-2 paired with TRAJ12, TRAJ20 or TRAJ33, and iNKT TCRs by TRAV10 paired with TRAJ18. VDJdb, accessed 1 November 2021, was searched for CMV, EBV and SARS-CoV-2 annotated TCRs, with TCRs annotated for multiple antigens excluded. TCRdb ran its own pipeline on the public reads, namely fastp trimming at Q25 and MiXCR clone calling, and kept in-frame beta chains. Each record represents a unique CDR3 protein, reported with the most common genes and DNA among its rows. TCRdb assigned the V and J calls; the authors' analysis was not used. Here the sample has 35,000 to 50,000 distinct CDR3 sequences; roughly 6% occur a single time. The ten largest make up 9.5% to 15% of the sample.

The study was a case-control design nested within a healthcare worker cohort in London, UK, with weekly nasopharyngeal swab PCR tests and blood sampling. Healthcare workers were enrolled in the week of the UK lockdown, from 23 to 31 March 2020, and were followed every week for up to roughly 15 weeks. The sample taken for sequencing was whole blood. Recombination joined TRBV14 with TRBJ1-1, and TRBD1 matches 8 of the central bases. The TCR originated in an adult who was a healthcare worker with PCR-confirmed SARS-CoV-2 infection or an uninfected control (not recorded which). The nucleotide sequence reads TGTGCCAGCAGCCGAGACAGGGGATTCACTGAAGCTTTCTTT. Translated, this gives CASSRDRGFTEAFF.